These T cell receptor beta chains were read from a single sample in a study of circulating tumor DNA in untreated peripheral T-cell lymphoma. The method was immunoSEQ multiplex PCR; TCRdb's version includes in-frame clones alone and lacks a portion of them. This sample yields about 6,600 clones, of which less than 70% are seen a single time; roughly half belongs to the top ten. The specimen was tumor tissue. These receptors originate from a human donor with peripheral T-cell lymphoma. Both conserved end residues are part of each CDR3. A D gene is named only where the DNA matches it firmly. Some rows have no size entry. The others give once, few or many, or a class for an expanded clone.

D gene: TRBD1; J gene: TRBJ1-4; clone size: -; V gene: TRBV11-1; CDR3 length: 15; CDR3 protein: CASSWDSATNEKLFF; CDR3 DNA: TGTGCCAGCAGCTGGGACAGTGCAACTAATGAAAAACTGTTTTTT
D gene: -; J gene: TRBJ2-1; clone size: -; V gene: TRBV11-3; CDR3 length: 15; CDR3 protein: CASSLLIGAYNEQFF; CDR3 DNA: TGTGCCAGCAGCTTACTAATAGGGGCTTACAATGAGCAGTTCTTC
D gene: TRBD2; J gene: TRBJ2-3; clone size: -; V gene: TRBV28; CDR3 length: 14; CDR3 protein: CASSFLQRGGTQYF; CDR3 DNA: TGTGCCAGCAGTTTTCTTCAGCGGGGGGGCACGCAGTATTTT
D gene: -; J gene: TRBJ2-1; clone size: -; V gene: TRBV5-1; CDR3 length: 15; CDR3 protein: CASRKLVAQYNEQFF; CDR3 DNA: TGCGCCAGTCGTAAACTGGTGGCGCAGTACAATGAGCAGTTCTTC
D gene: TRBD1; J gene: TRBJ2-7; clone size: -; V gene: TRBV11-3; CDR3 length: 15; CDR3 protein: CASSLGTGRGNEQYF; CDR3 DNA: TGTGCCAGCAGCTTGGGGACAGGGCGAGGGAACGAGCAGTACTTC
D gene: -; J gene: TRBJ2-4; clone size: -; V gene: TRBV28; CDR3 length: 13; CDR3 protein: CASRDHADPIQYF; CDR3 DNA: TGTGCCAGCCGGGACCATGCTGATCCCATTCAGTACTTC
D gene: -; J gene: TRBJ1-2; clone size: -; V gene: TRBV11-1; CDR3 length: 15; CDR3 protein: CASSFSGSPLYGYTF; CDR3 DNA: TGTGCCAGCAGCTTTTCAGGTTCCCCGCTGTATGGCTACACCTTC
D gene: -; J gene: TRBJ2-2; clone size: -; V gene: TRBV4-1; CDR3 length: 15; CDR3 protein: CASSRSGDHTGELFF; CDR3 DNA: TGCGCCAGCAGCAGATCGGGGGACCACACCGGGGAGCTGTTTTTT
D gene: -; J gene: TRBJ2-5; clone size: -; V gene: TRBV12-5; CDR3 length: 13; CDR3 protein: CASSSGDQETQYF; CDR3 DNA: TGTGCCAGCTCTTCTGGGGACCAAGAGACCCAGTACTTC
D gene: -; J gene: TRBJ2-3; clone size: few; V gene: TRBV19; CDR3 length: 12; CDR3 protein: CASSHAADTQYF; CDR3 DNA: TGTGCCAGTAGTCACGCGGCAGATACGCAGTATTTT
D gene: TRBD2; J gene: TRBJ2-7; clone size: -; V gene: TRBV30; CDR3 length: 14; CDR3 protein: CAWSSSSGAYEQYF; CDR3 DNA: TGTGCCTGGAGTTCGTCTAGCGGAGCCTACGAGCAGTACTTC
D gene: -; J gene: TRBJ1-1; clone size: -; V gene: TRBV15; CDR3 length: 14; CDR3 protein: CATSRKTFPVEAFF; CDR3 DNA: TGTGCCACCAGCAGGAAGACTTTTCCGGTTGAAGCTTTCTTT
D gene: -; J gene: TRBJ1-4; clone size: -; V gene: TRBV18; CDR3 length: 16; CDR3 protein: CASSLAQLATNEKLFF; CDR3 DNA: TGTGCCAGCTCACTGGCCCAACTTGCAACTAATGAAAAACTGTTTTTT
D gene: -; J gene: TRBJ2-3; clone size: -; V gene: TRBV11-1; CDR3 length: 14; CDR3 protein: CATGGRAGTDTQYF; CDR3 DNA: TGTGCTACCGGGGGAAGGGCCGGCACAGATACGCAGTATTTT
D gene: TRBD1; J gene: TRBJ1-1; clone size: -; V gene: TRBV28; CDR3 length: 17; CDR3 protein: CASSLERDRELNTEAFF; CDR3 DNA: TGTGCCAGCAGTCTAGAGAGGGACAGGGAATTGAACACTGAAGCTTTCTTT
D gene: TRBD1; J gene: TRBJ2-5; clone size: -; V gene: TRBV19; CDR3 length: 13; CDR3 protein: CASRGQGGKTQYF; CDR3 DNA: TGTGCCAGTAGGGGACAGGGGGGAAAGACCCAGTACTTC
D gene: -; J gene: TRBJ2-7; clone size: -; V gene: TRBV6-8; CDR3 length: 13; CDR3 protein: CASSPLTGYEQYF; CDR3 DNA: TGTGCCAGCAGTCCACTTACAGGTTACGAGCAGTACTTC
D gene: -; J gene: TRBJ1-3; clone size: -; V gene: TRBV18; CDR3 length: 16; CDR3 protein: CASSPTTTSSGNTIYF; CDR3 DNA: TGTGCCAGCTCACCCACGACAACGAGCTCTGGAAACACCATATATTTT
D gene: -; J gene: TRBJ2-1; clone size: -; V gene: TRBV30; CDR3 length: 14; CDR3 protein: CALDNYPDSNEQFF; CDR3 DNA: TGTGCCCTCGACAATTACCCGGACAGCAATGAGCAGTTCTTC
D gene: TRBD2; J gene: TRBJ2-1; clone size: -; V gene: TRBV10-2; CDR3 length: 15; CDR3 protein: CASSDPSGGYNEQFF; CDR3 DNA: TGCGCCAGCAGTGATCCTAGCGGGGGATACAATGAGCAGTTCTTC
D gene: -; J gene: TRBJ2-1; clone size: -; V gene: TRBV19; CDR3 length: 15; CDR3 protein: CASSKLATASVSQFF; CDR3 DNA: TGTGCCAGTAGTAAACTAGCAACGGCGTCGGTGTCGCAGTTCTTC
D gene: -; J gene: TRBJ1-2; clone size: few; V gene: TRBV19; CDR3 length: 14; CDR3 protein: CASSTGVWPNGYTF; CDR3 DNA: TGTGCCAGTAGTACAGGGGTCTGGCCTAATGGCTACACCTTC
D gene: -; J gene: TRBJ2-2; clone size: -; V gene: TRBV10-3; CDR3 length: 14; CDR3 protein: CAISESRDTGELFF; CDR3 DNA: TGTGCCATCAGTGAGTCGAGGGACACCGGGGAGCTGTTTTTT
D gene: -; J gene: TRBJ1-4; clone size: -; V gene: TRBV5-1; CDR3 length: 15; CDR3 protein: CASSSTASTNEKLFF; CDR3 DNA: TGCGCCAGCAGCTCGACGGCTTCAACTAATGAAAAACTGTTTTTT
D gene: -; J gene: TRBJ1-4; clone size: few; V gene: TRBV30; CDR3 length: 13; CDR3 protein: CASQGTTNEKLFF; CDR3 DNA: TGTGCCTCTCAGGGTACAACTAATGAAAAACTGTTTTTT
D gene: TRBD2; J gene: TRBJ2-1; clone size: -; V gene: TRBV19; CDR3 length: 15; CDR3 protein: CASSIGTSGVNEQFF; CDR3 DNA: TGTGCCAGTAGTATAGGGACTAGCGGTGTTAATGAGCAGTTCTTC
D gene: TRBD1; J gene: TRBJ2-1; clone size: few; V gene: TRBV18; CDR3 length: 16; CDR3 protein: CASSPQGTGVDNEQFF; CDR3 DNA: TGTGCCAGCTCACCACAAGGGACAGGGGTTGACAATGAGCAGTTCTTC
D gene: TRBD2; J gene: TRBJ2-4; clone size: -; V gene: TRBV15; CDR3 length: 15; CDR3 protein: CATSRDLRGSNIQYF; CDR3 DNA: TGTGCCACCAGCAGAGATCTCCGCGGGAGCAACATTCAGTACTTC
D gene: TRBD1; J gene: TRBJ2-1; clone size: -; V gene: TRBV18; CDR3 length: 16; CDR3 protein: CASSPTGTGARNEQFF; CDR3 DNA: TGTGCCAGCTCACCAACCGGGACAGGGGCACGTAATGAGCAGTTCTTC
D gene: -; J gene: TRBJ2-2; clone size: few; V gene: TRBV30; CDR3 length: 14; CDR3 protein: CAGKTGTNTGELFF; CDR3 DNA: TGTGCCGGAAAAACCGGGACGAACACCGGGGAGCTGTTTTTT
D gene: TRBD1; J gene: TRBJ2-1; clone size: -; V gene: TRBV25-1; CDR3 length: 15; CDR3 protein: CASSARDRGYHEQFF; CDR3 DNA: TGTGCCAGCAGTGCAAGGGACAGGGGGTACCATGAGCAGTTCTTC
D gene: -; J gene: TRBJ1-1; clone size: few; V gene: TRBV25-1; CDR3 length: 13; CDR3 protein: CASGQLLNTEAFF; CDR3 DNA: TGTGCCAGCGGACAGCTTCTGAACACTGAAGCTTTCTTT
D gene: -; J gene: TRBJ2-7; clone size: -; V gene: TRBV18; CDR3 length: 13; CDR3 protein: CASSLGTPYEQYF; CDR3 DNA: TGTGCCAGCTCTCTTGGGACGCCTTACGAGCAGTACTTC